These 17 T cell receptor beta chains share one sample of origin, sequenced in a study of T cell clonotyping in hematopoietic cell transplantation. As to time point: recipient sample about 28 days before transplant, after cytoreduction. Only in-frame clones appear in the TCRdb table, and some are missing; sequencing was by immunoSEQ multiplex PCR. The sample lists about 36,000 clones, 90% to 95% occurring once. Material: peripheral blood mononuclear cells, obtained before stem cell transplant. These receptors originate from a man aged 40-49 years with chronic myeloid leukemia. Some clones in this sample may be carry-over from other donors' samples.

V and J are TRBV27 and TRBJ1-2, with TRBD1 matching 8 bases. The CDR3 is 15 amino acids. Germline lookup yields CDR1 MNHEY and CDR2 SMNVEV (reference sequence). Losses at the gene ends were 2 bases for V and 2 bases for J; bases not matched to a gene: 4. CDR3: CASSLTTGVNYGYTF. The CDR3 DNA is TGTGCCAGCAGTTTAACGACAGGGGTGAACTATGGCTACACCTTC.

This clone has just one count. The chain joins TRBV2 to TRBJ1-6; TRBD1 might be the D (6 bases). The germline gives CDR1 SNHLY, CDR2 FYNNEI. CDR3 length equals 13 residues. Trimming stripped 4 bases from V and 7 bases from J, with 8 bases between. CDR3 residues: CASSGTENSPLHF. The DNA for the CDR3 is TGTGCCAGCAGTGGGACAGAGAATTCACCCCTCCACTTT.

DNA of the CDR3: TGTGCCAGCAGCTTTTCCGAACCTTCCGGACAGTACTTC. Translation: CASSFSEPSGQYF. The genes are TRBV11-1 and TRBJ2-7; D is undetermined. Germline V gene data show CDR1 as SGHAT and CDR2 as FQDESV (reference sequence). V dropped 3 bases and J dropped 10 bases, with 16 bases sitting between them. CDR3 size: 13 residues.

V is TRBV7-3 and J is TRBJ2-3, with D possibly being TRBD2 (7 bases). The CDR3 is 14 amino acids. CDR1 is SGHTA, CDR2 FQGTGA, per germline. Trimming took 8 bases from V and 1 from J, leaving 13 bases between them. In DNA, the CDR3 is TGTGCCAGCTCCGGGGGGCAACGCACAGATACGCAGTATTTT. Encoded protein: CASSGGQRTDTQYF.

The V and J genes are TRBV30 and TRBJ2-7; D is ambiguous. With 3 bases removed from V and 0 bases from J, the gap between germline ends came to 3 bases. This CDR3 is built from 11 residues. CDR1 and CDR2 (germline): GTSNPN, SVGIG (reference sequence). CDR3 region: CAWRDSYEQYF. The CDR3 region has the DNA TGTGCCTGGAGGGACTCCTACGAGCAGTACTTC.

This chain joins TRBV2 and TRBJ2-2, with D perhaps TRBD1 (7 bases). CDR1 is SNHLY and CDR2 is FYNNEI in the germline V gene. The length of the CDR3 is 17 residues. V lost 5 bases to trimming and J lost 4 bases, with 20 bases between them. DNA of the CDR3: TGTGCCAGCAGTCTCTTCTTGGGGACAGCGGGCACCGGGGAGCTGTTTTTT. This translates into CASSLFLGTAGTGELFF. The entire variable domain, with the rest obtained from reference TRBV2 and TRBJ2-2, is as follows: EPEVTQTPSHQVTQMGQEVILRCVPISNHLYFYWYRQILGQKVEFLVSFYNNEISEKSEIFDDQFSVERPDGSNFTLKIRSTKLEDSAMYFCASSLFLGTAGTGELFFGEGSRLTVL.

This chain joins TRBV7-8 and TRBJ2-5, with 9 bases aligning to TRBD2. The V gene's germline CDR1 is SGHVS and CDR2 FQNEAQ. The length of the CDR3 is 17 residues. V lost 3 bases and J lost 5; bases outside the gene matches: 13. In nucleotides, the CDR3 is TGTGCCAGCAGCTTGTTGCTCGGCGGGGGGGGTACTGAGACCCAGTACTTC. It specifies CASSLLLGGGGTETQYF.

This clone was seen only a few times. The chain recombines TRBV4-1 with TRBJ2-7; 9 bases agree with TRBD1. The germline V gene has CDR1 MGHRA and CDR2 YSYEKL. V lost 3 bases, J lost 0 bases, and 3 bases stayed unmatched. The CDR3 spans 15 residues. This chain's CDR3 is CASSHVQGASYEQYF. DNA for the CDR3: TGCGCCAGCAGCCACGTACAGGGGGCCTCCTACGAGCAGTACTTC.

J is TRBJ2-7 and V is TRBV6-5; 14 bases are shared with TRBD2. The germline gives CDR1 MNHEY, CDR2 SVGAGI. V lost 2 bases, J lost 3 bases, and 3 bases stayed unmatched. The CDR3 loop spans 16 amino acids. CDR3 sequence (DNA): TGTGCCAGCAGTTACGGGACTAGCGGGGGATTCTACGAGCAGTACTTC. Its translation: CASSYGTSGGFYEQYF.

For this clone: Mismatch with germline at one junction end may stem from a read error. The rearrangement links TRBV28 to TRBJ2-7; tentatively, D is TRBD2 (6 bases). This CDR3 region has 17 residues. The V gene's germline CDR1 is MDHEN and CDR2 SYDVKM. CDR3 residues: CASSDPYSPGGLLRGNF. For the CDR3, the DNA is TGTGCCAGCAGTGACCCTTATAGCCCGGGTGGGCTTCTACGGGGGAACTTC.

The chain has TRBV7-9 and TRBJ1-1; the match to TRBD1 covers 8 bases. The CDR3 has 15 residues. Unmatched junction bases numbered 13, after V lost 11 bases and J lost 2 bases. Germline V gene data show CDR1 as SEHNR and CDR2 as FQNEAQ (reference sequence). As DNA, the CDR3 is TGTGCCCACGGGATCGAGACAGGGGTAAACACTGAAGCTTTCTTT. It is translated as CAHGIETGVNTEAFF. The full variable domain, completed using reference TRBV7-9 and TRBJ1-1, is DTGVSQNPRHKITKRGQNVTFRCDPISEHNRLYWYRQTLGQGPEFLTYFQNEAQLEKSRLLSDRFSAERPKGSFSTLEIQRTEQGDSAMYLCAHGIETGVNTEAFFGQGTRLTVV.

A single count supports this clone. The chain has TRBV7-2 and TRBJ1-4; 10 bases match TRBD1. The V gene end was trimmed by 4 bases and the J gene end by 8 bases; junction bases not matched to a gene: 4. The CDR3 covers 14 residues. Germline lookup yields CDR1 SGHTA and CDR2 FQGNSA. Here the CDR3 DNA reads TGTGCCAGCAGCTCCCGGGACAGGGGAGAAAAACTGTTTTTT. Amino acid sequence: CASSSRDRGEKLFF.

The gene calls are TRBV10-1 and TRBJ1-5; D not resolved. The ends were cut back, 6 bases at V and 6 bases at J, with 12 bases in the middle. Germline V lookup: CDR1 WNHNN, CDR2 SYGVQD (reference sequence). The CDR3 sequence is 13 residues long. Here the CDR3 reads CASRRVHGQPQHF. The CDR3 DNA sequence: TGCGCCAGCAGGAGGGTCCACGGTCAGCCCCAGCATTTT.

The chain is built from TRBV6-1 and TRBJ2-1; 12 bases map to TRBD1. Trimming removed 5 bases from V and 7 bases from J; junction bases left unmatched: 3. CDR3 length equals 14 residues. Looked up from germline, CDR1 is MNHNS and CDR2 is SASEGT. DNA for the CDR3: TGTGCCAGCAGTTGGGACAGGGGGCGAAATGAGCAGTTCTTC. Translating it yields CASSWDRGRNEQFF.

The genes are TRBV28 and TRBJ1-3; TRBD1 might be the D (6 bases). From germline, CDR1 is MDHEN and CDR2 SYDVKM. V was pared by 1 base and J by 0 bases, with 19 bases between. The CDR3 has 19 residues. The CDR3: CASSLLGHGSGVSGNTIYF. The CDR3, as DNA: TGTGCCAGCAGTTTATTGGGACACGGTTCAGGGGTCTCTGGAAACACCATATATTTT.

The chain recombines TRBV4-3 with TRBJ1-5; no clear D gene. V gave up 0 bases and J gave up 10 bases, with 10 bases separating them. CDR1 and CDR2 (germline): LGHNA, YSLEER. The CDR3 covers 13 residues. For the CDR3, the DNA is TGCGCCAGCAGCCAAGATCGGGCAGCACCCCAGCATTTT. Protein: CASSQDRAAPQHF.

The chain uses TRBV29-1 and TRBJ1-1; D possibly corresponds to TRBD1 (5 bases). The CDR3 extends over 13 amino acids. V lost 2 bases to trimming and J lost 4 bases, with 11 bases between them. CDR1 and CDR2 from the germline V gene are SQVTM and ANQGSEA. CDR3: CSVEQGFGTEAFF. The CDR3 nucleotides read TGCAGCGTTGAACAGGGTTTTGGCACTGAAGCTTTCTTT.